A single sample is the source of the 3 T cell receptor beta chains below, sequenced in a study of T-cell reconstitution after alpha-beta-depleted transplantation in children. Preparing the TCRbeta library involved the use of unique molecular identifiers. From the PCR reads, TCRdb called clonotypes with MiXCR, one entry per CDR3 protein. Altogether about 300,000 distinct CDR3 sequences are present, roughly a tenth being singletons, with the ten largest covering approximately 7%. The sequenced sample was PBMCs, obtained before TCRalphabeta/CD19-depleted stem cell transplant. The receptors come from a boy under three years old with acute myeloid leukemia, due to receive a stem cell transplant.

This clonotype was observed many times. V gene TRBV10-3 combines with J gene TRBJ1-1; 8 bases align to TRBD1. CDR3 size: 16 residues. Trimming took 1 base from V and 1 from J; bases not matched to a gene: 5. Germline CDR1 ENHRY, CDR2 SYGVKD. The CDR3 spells CAISEFLTGENTEAFF. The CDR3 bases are TGTGCCATCAGTGAGTTCTTGACAGGGGAGAACACTGAAGCTTTCTTT.

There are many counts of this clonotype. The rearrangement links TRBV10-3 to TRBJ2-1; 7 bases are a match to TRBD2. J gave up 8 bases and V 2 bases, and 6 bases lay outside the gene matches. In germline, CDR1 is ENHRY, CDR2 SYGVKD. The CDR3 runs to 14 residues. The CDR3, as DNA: TGTGCCATCAGTGAGGGGATGCGGGAGTATGAGCAGTTCTTC. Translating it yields CAISEGMREYEQFF.

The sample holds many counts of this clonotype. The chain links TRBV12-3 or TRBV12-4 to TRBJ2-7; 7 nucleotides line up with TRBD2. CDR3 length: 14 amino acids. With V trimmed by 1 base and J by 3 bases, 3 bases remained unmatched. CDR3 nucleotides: TGTGCCAGCAGTTTAGGACTAGCCATCTACGAGCAGTACTTC. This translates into CASSLGLAIYEQYF.